The sequence of this T cell receptor (beta chain) was determined in a study of T cell changes during pregnancy in multiple sclerosis. Germline-derived CDR1 and CDR2 are KGHSH and LQKENI. Germline trimming cut 1 base from V and 4 bases from J; bases unmatched to any gene: 7. The CDR3 covers 17 residues. Some clones are missing from TCRdb's copy, which holds only in-frame ones; the method was immunoSEQ multiplex PCR. The sample has 64,000 or so clones; 92% are singletons. The source of this sequence is a female donor with multiple sclerosis, enrolled in a pregnancy study. This sequence joins TRBV18 and TRBJ1-5; 10 bases align to TRBD1. Here the sequenced sample was peripheral blood, taken in the first trimester of pregnancy. The CDR3 loop is CASSPQRDRGGNQPQHF. In DNA form, the CDR3 reads TGTGCCAGCTCACCACAGAGGGACAGGGGTGGAAATCAGCCCCAGCATTTT.